The source of this T cell receptor beta chain is a study of blood T cell repertoires in COVID-19. Profiling relied on immunoSEQ multiplex PCR, and the TCRdb table lists in-frame clones only, not all of them. The sample has approximately 99,000 clones, over 75% seen once. Germline V gene data show CDR1 as SEHNR and CDR2 as FQNEAQ (reference sequence). Trimming removed 4 bases from V and 6 bases from J; junction bases left unmatched: 5. The CDR3 sequence is 13 residues long. Input material: peripheral blood. This chain links TRBV7-9 with TRBJ2-7, with 8 positions matching TRBD1. The sequence was obtained from a human donor in a cohort sampled during active COVID-19. This CDR3 reads CASSSPGGAEQYF. The CDR3 DNA reads as TGTGCCAGCAGCTCTCCAGGGGGCGCCGAGCAGTACTTC.